A selection of T cell receptor beta chains follows, all from one sample in a study of blood T cell repertoires in COVID-19. Measured with immunoSEQ multiplex PCR; TCRdb has only the in-frame clones, and not every one. The data contain about 250,000 clones, around 85% of them singletons. Sequenced material: peripheral blood. The receptor source for this set is a human donor with COVID-19, enrolled during active disease. The donor label of this sample is uncertain. Each CDR3 is given with its conserved first and last residue. The D gene is left open where the match is weak. Only part of the rows carry a size: once, few, many, or a class if the clone is expanded.

size	D	V	J	CDR3	DNA
NA	TRBD2	TRBV7-3	TRBJ2-3	CASSLTPLAGGPTDTQYF	TGTGCCAGCAGCTTAACCCCACTAGCGGGAGGGCCCACAGATACGCAGTATTTT
NA	TRBD1	TRBV30	TRBJ2-7	CAWSMTGVGEQYF	TGTGCCTGGAGCATGACAGGGGTCGGGGAGCAGTACTTC
NA	NA	TRBV20-1	TRBJ2-7	CSGRSSYEQYF	TGCAGTGGGAGGAGCTCCTACGAGCAGTACTTC
once	NA	TRBV6-1	TRBJ2-7	CASSEQPSPDFVLREQYF	TGTGCCAGCAGTGAACAACCCAGCCCGGACTTCGTTTTGAGGGAGCAGTACTTC
NA	TRBD2	TRBV7-8	TRBJ2-2	CASSLWGLAAGGELFF	TGTGCCAGCAGCTTATGGGGACTAGCGGCGGGCGGGGAGCTGTTTTTT
NA	TRBD2	TRBV4-3	TRBJ2-5	CASSQDWVAGVGETQYF	TGCGCCAGCAGCCAAGATTGGGTAGCGGGAGTAGGAGAGACCCAGTACTTC
NA	NA	TRBV1	TRBJ1-6	CTSKPASPLHF	TGCACCAGCAAACCAGCGTCACCCCTCCACTTT
NA	TRBD1	TRBV18	TRBJ1-1	CASSPGQAYTEAFF	TGTGCCAGCTCACCGGGACAGGCATACACTGAAGCTTTCTTT
NA	TRBD1	TRBV7-2	TRBJ1-1	CASTHRQGAYTEAFF	TGTGCCAGCACCCATAGACAGGGGGCGTACACTGAAGCTTTCTTT
NA	NA	TRBV6-4	TRBJ2-1	CASRSQPSSYNEQFF	TGTGCCAGCAGATCCCAACCCAGCTCCTACAATGAGCAGTTCTTC
few	NA	TRBV18	TRBJ1-5	CASSPEGDQPQHF	TGTGCCAGCTCACCGGAGGGAGATCAGCCCCAGCATTTT
NA	NA	TRBV30	TRBJ1-6	CAWSPRTVNNSPLHF	TGTGCCTGGAGTCCCCGGACAGTAAATAATTCACCCCTCCACTTT
few	NA	TRBV27	TRBJ1-2	CASSPEQGWYGYTF	TGTGCCAGCAGTCCAGAACAGGGTTGGTATGGCTACACCTTC
NA	NA	TRBV30	TRBJ1-1	CAASGDTEAFF	TGTGCCGCCTCAGGGGACACTGAAGCTTTCTTT
NA	TRBD1	TRBV7-9	TRBJ1-1	CASSRRQGSTEAFF	TGTGCCAGCAGCCGCCGACAGGGTAGCACTGAAGCTTTCTTT
NA	NA	TRBV11-1	TRBJ2-3	CASSFSGQTTTDTQYF	TGTGCCAGCAGCTTCAGCGGGCAAACAACCACAGATACGCAGTATTTT
NA	NA	TRBV28	TRBJ2-1	CASSILNEQFF	TGTGCCAGCAGTATACTGAATGAGCAGTTCTTC
NA	TRBD2	TRBV6-6	TRBJ2-1	CASSPPQAGGSNEQFF	TGTGCCAGCAGTCCGCCCCAAGCGGGAGGAAGCAATGAGCAGTTCTTC
NA	NA	TRBV21-1	TRBJ1-5	CASSKEARPDSNQPQHF	TGTGCCAGCAGCAAAGAGGCCAGGCCGGATAGCAATCAGCCCCAGCATTTT
NA	TRBD2	TRBV6-5	TRBJ2-1	CASNSGTRSYNEQFF	TGTGCCAGCAACTCCGGGACTAGGTCCTACAATGAGCAGTTCTTC
NA	NA	TRBV19	TRBJ1-4	CASSIDREEKLFF	TGTGCCAGTAGTATTGACCGGGAGGAAAAACTGTTTTTT
NA	TRBD1	TRBV5-1	TRBJ2-5	CASSFSGGAETQYF	TGCGCCAGCAGCTTCTCAGGGGGCGCAGAGACCCAGTACTTC
NA	TRBD1	TRBV5-6	TRBJ1-2	CASSLGDRVDYGYTF	TGTGCCAGCAGCTTGGGGGACAGGGTGGACTATGGCTACACCTTC
NA	TRBD2	TRBV28	TRBJ2-1	CASSSPSGTFNEQFF	TGTGCCAGCAGTTCCCCTAGCGGGACCTTCAATGAGCAGTTCTTC
NA	NA	TRBV3-1/TRBV3-2	TRBJ1-4	CASSRGGNEKLFF	TGTGCCAGCAGCAGGGGGGGGAATGAAAAACTGTTTTTT
few	TRBD1	TRBV2	TRBJ2-7	CASSIDRDPHEQYF	TGTGCCAGCAGTATAGACAGGGACCCCCACGAGCAGTACTTC
NA	NA	TRBV11-3	TRBJ2-1	CASSRGILGEQFF	TGTGCCAGCAGCCGCGGAATCCTGGGTGAGCAGTTCTTC
NA	NA	TRBV7-8	TRBJ2-3	CASSLFSDTQYF	TGTGCCAGCAGCTTATTTTCGGATACGCAGTATTTT
many	TRBD2	TRBV29-1	TRBJ2-7	CSVESGLAESYEQYF	TGCAGCGTTGAATCGGGACTAGCGGAGTCCTACGAGCAGTACTTC
NA	NA	TRBV27	TRBJ1-2	CASSISRASSGGGYTF	TGTGCCAGCAGTATCTCCCGGGCCTCCTCCGGGGGAGGCTACACCTTC
NA	NA	TRBV28	TRBJ1-5	CASSGGVNQPQHF	TGTGCCAGCTCCGGGGGGGTCAATCAGCCCCAGCATTTT
NA	NA	TRBV2	TRBJ1-5	CASSERKGSNQPQHF	TGTGCCAGCAGTGAAAGAAAGGGGAGCAATCAGCCCCAGCATTTT
NA	NA	TRBV5-1	TRBJ1-5	CASSLAGNQPQHF	TGCGCCAGCAGCCTGGCGGGCAATCAGCCCCAGCATTTT
NA	TRBD1	TRBV28	TRBJ1-1	CASSLWTGQAFF	TGTGCCAGCAGTTTATGGACAGGGCAAGCTTTCTTT
NA	TRBD2	TRBV7-2	TRBJ2-7	CASSPNAGVWYEQYF	TGTGCCAGCAGCCCCAACGCGGGAGTATGGTACGAGCAGTACTTC
NA	TRBD2	TRBV29-1	TRBJ2-1	CSVEVLAGANEQFF	TGCAGCGTTGAAGTCTTAGCGGGGGCCAATGAGCAGTTCTTC
NA	TRBD1	TRBV28	TRBJ2-7	CASSLQTGIKQYF	TGTGCCAGCAGTTTACAGACAGGGATCAAGCAGTACTTC
NA	NA	TRBV6-2/TRBV6-3	TRBJ2-5	CASSSGGVETQYF	TGTGCCAGCAGTTCCGGCGGGGTAGAGACCCAGTACTTC
NA	TRBD2	TRBV19	TRBJ2-5	CASSSLAGRGEETQYF	TGTGCCAGTAGTAGCCTAGCGGGCCGAGGGGAAGAGACCCAGTACTTC
NA	TRBD1	TRBV18	TRBJ2-2	CASSPPGTGATGELFF	TGTGCCAGCTCACCACCCGGGACAGGGGCCACCGGGGAGCTGTTTTTT
NA	NA	TRBV6-5	TRBJ1-6	CASRQESSYNSPLHF	TGTGCCAGCAGACAGGAGAGCTCCTATAATTCACCCCTCCACTTT